The 15 T cell receptor beta chains presented below share a single source sample, sequenced in a study of blood T cell repertoires in COVID-19. Some clones are missing from TCRdb's copy, which holds only in-frame ones; the method was immunoSEQ multiplex PCR. The sample carries some 150,000 clones, 84% recorded once. The sequenced sample consisted of PBMCs or T cells enriched from blood (not recorded which). The receptor source for this set is a woman aged 18-30 years who had been exposed to COVID-19.

V and J are TRBV28 and TRBJ2-7, with D unclear. Germline V gives CDR1 MDHEN, CDR2 SYDVKM. Trimming removed 6 bases at V and 0 bases at J, with 15 bases between. The CDR3 sequence is 15 residues long. As DNA, the CDR3 is TGTGCCAGCAGCCCTCAAACAGTATCCTCCTACGAGCAGTACTTC. Translation: CASSPQTVSSYEQYF.

V gene TRBV30 combines with J gene TRBJ2-1, with TRBD2 identical over 9 bases. Trimming took 2 bases from V and 9 from J; bases not matched to a gene: 8. This CDR3 contains 14 residues. Germline CDR1 reads GTSNPN; CDR2 reads SVGIG (reference sequence). The CDR3 region has the DNA TGTGCCTGGAGTCGTAGCGGGAGAACCGGTGAGCAGTTCTTC. This gives the protein CAWSRSGRTGEQFF.

The chain uses TRBV11-3 and TRBJ2-1; D perhaps matches TRBD2 (5 bases). Germline V lookup: CDR1 SGHNT, CDR2 YENEEA. The CDR3 covers 13 residues. The germline V and J ends were trimmed by 0 bases and 9 bases, with 9 bases remaining between them. In nucleotides, the CDR3 is TGTGCCAGCAGCTTAGACCCGGGGTTTGAGCAGTTCTTC. This encodes CASSLDPGFEQFF.

The chain couples TRBV27 to TRBJ2-7; 9 nucleotides line up with TRBD1. This CDR3 spans 15 amino acids. From germline, CDR1 is MNHEY and CDR2 SMNVEV (reference sequence). V gave up 4 bases and J gave up 2 bases; unmatched junction bases: 6. For the CDR3, the DNA is TGTGCCAGCAGTTCCCCCAGGACAGGGGCCTACGAGCAGTACTTC. It translates to CASSSPRTGAYEQYF.

The J gene is TRBJ1-5, the V gene TRBV27; tentative D call: TRBD1 (5 bases). The V and J ends lost 6 bases and 0 bases respectively, with 12 bases between them. CDR3 length equals 15 residues. Per germline, CDR1 MNHEY and CDR2 SMNVEV (reference sequence). The CDR3: CASRPQGYSNQPQHF. CDR3 DNA: TGTGCCAGCAGACCCCAGGGTTATAGCAATCAGCCCCAGCATTTT.

This chain links TRBV28 with TRBJ1-4; D is undetermined. V lost 8 bases and J lost 7, with 11 bases in between. Germline V gene sequence: CDR1 MDHEN, CDR2 SYDVKM. The CDR3 totals 12 residues. CDR3 nucleotides: TGTGCCAGCGCCCTCGGTTTTGAAAAACTGTTTTTT. Residues: CASALGFEKLFF.

J is TRBJ1-2 and V is TRBV27; 8 bases map to TRBD1. The CDR3 spans 19 residues. Trimming cost V 6 bases and J 3 bases; bases outside gene matches: 21. CDR1 and CDR2 (germline): MNHEY, SMNVEV (reference sequence). CDR3 amino acids: CASSLRHDRGSTKYYGYTF. The CDR3 DNA sequence: TGTGCCAGCAGCCTAAGACATGACAGGGGCTCAACCAAATACTATGGCTACACCTTC.

The rearrangement links TRBV27 to TRBJ1-1, with TRBD1 as a possible D gene (6 bases). V dropped 6 bases and J dropped 11 bases, with 13 bases sitting between them. Germline values: CDR1 MNHEY, CDR2 SMNVEV (reference sequence). This CDR3 comprises 11 residues. The CDR3 region is CASSFGGLAFF. CDR3 DNA: TGTGCCAGCAGCTTCGGGGGGCTGGCTTTCTTT.

The rearrangement uses TRBV7-9 and TRBJ2-7; TRBD1 aligns across 7 bases. The V gene's germline CDR1 is SEHNR and CDR2 FQNEAQ (reference sequence). With 11 bases clipped from V and 5 bases from J, the junction kept 9 bases outside the gene matches. This CDR3 comprises 12 residues. The CDR3 reads CAVRQGAHEQYF. The DNA of the CDR3 is TGTGCCGTCCGACAGGGAGCCCACGAGCAGTACTTC. The full variable domain, rest sourced from reference TRBV7-9 and TRBJ2-7, is DTGVSQNPRHKITKRGQNVTFRCDPISEHNRLYWYRQTLGQGPEFLTYFQNEAQLEKSRLLSDRFSAERPKGSFSTLEIQRTEQGDSAMYLCAVRQGAHEQYFGPGTRLTVT.

The chain couples TRBV9 to TRBJ2-1; 9 bases agree with TRBD2. This CDR3 has 15 amino acids. The trim removed 2 bases at V and 5 bases at J, leaving 5 bases unmatched. Germline assignment: CDR1 SGDLS and CDR2 YYNGEE. The CDR3 spells CASSVASGTHNEQFF. The CDR3 region has the DNA TGTGCCAGCAGCGTGGCTAGCGGGACCCACAATGAGCAGTTCTTC. Based on the CDR3 plus reference TRBV9 and TRBJ2-1, the full variable domain is DSGVTQTPKHLITATGQRVTLRCSPRSGDLSVYWYQQSLDQGLQFLIQYYNGEERAKGNILERFSAQQFPDLHSELNLSSLELGDSALYFCASSVASGTHNEQFFGPGTRLTVL.

The gene calls are TRBV28 and TRBJ2-4, with 10 positions matching TRBD1. This CDR3 comprises 15 residues. Trimming took 5 bases from V and 6 from J; bases not matched to a gene: 7. Germline CDR1 and CDR2: MDHEN and SYDVKM. CDR3 sequence: CASSRQGAQGNIQYF. Written as DNA, the CDR3 is TGTGCCAGCAGTCGACAGGGGGCGCAGGGAAACATTCAGTACTTC.

J is TRBJ2-1 and V is TRBV7-9, with 12 bases aligning to TRBD2. Germline CDR1 SEHNR, CDR2 FQNEAQ (reference sequence). J lost 6 bases, V lost 4 bases, and 7 bases had no gene match. This CDR3 spans 16 amino acids. CDR3 DNA sequence: TGTGCCAGCAGCTCCCGACTAGCGGGAGCCATCAATGAGCAGTTCTTC. Translating gives CASSSRLAGAINEQFF.

This chain uses TRBV19 with TRBJ1-2; possibly TRBD1 for D (6 bases). The V gene lost 4 bases and the J gene lost 4 bases, with 16 bases spanning the gap. The CDR3 covers 15 residues. Per the germline V gene, CDR1 is LNHDA and CDR2 is SQIVND (reference sequence). CDR3 region: CASSTQGQPSYGYTF. The CDR3 bases are TGTGCCAGTAGTACCCAGGGACAACCTAGCTATGGCTACACCTTC.

The J gene is TRBJ2-1, the V gene TRBV24-1; 8 bases line up with TRBD2. CDR3 length equals 20 residues. Unmatched junction bases numbered 17, after V lost 0 bases and J lost 5 bases. Germline CDR1 and CDR2: KGHDR and SFDVKD. The CDR3 protein is CATSDLRPGAGEVWNNEQFF. The CDR3 bases are TGTGCCACCAGTGATTTGCGCCCCGGAGCGGGAGAGGTGTGGAACAATGAGCAGTTCTTC.

The rearrangement joins TRBV28 to TRBJ1-2; D gene ambiguous. This CDR3 region has 18 residues. Germline lookup yields CDR1 MDHEN and CDR2 SYDVKM. V was cut by 2 bases and J by 6 bases, with 25 bases left in between. CDR3 region: CASSLPTREGINYDGYTF. For the CDR3, the DNA is TGTGCCAGCAGTTTACCGACGAGAGAGGGAATTAACTACGATGGCTACACCTTC.